The 20 T cell receptor beta chains below come from one sample, sequenced in a study of human T cells and chemical hapten exposure. Described time point: pre-sensitization, week 0. The sample's treatment: therapeutic diphenylcyclopropenone sensitization with weekly scalp DPC. TCRdb processed the RACE reads anew with MiXCR; each CDR3 protein has one entry. The sample includes under 400,000 distinct CDR3 sequences, less than 6.5% of them seen just once. Sequenced material: whole blood, taken in connection with sensitization to the hapten diphenylcyclopropenone (DPC). The receptors were gathered from a woman aged 50 to 65 with alopecia areata. Some clones in this sample may be carry-over from other donors' samples.

Many counts were recorded for this clonotype. This rearrangement joins TRBV27 to TRBJ2-1, with no clear D. Germline CDR1 MNHEY, CDR2 SMNVEV (reference sequence). The CDR3 runs 16 residues. V shed 2 bases and J shed 0 bases, with 11 bases lying between them. The CDR3 DNA is TGTGCCAGCAGTTTAGTGGCGTATAGCTCCTACAATGAGCAGTTCTTC. It is translated as CASSLVAYSSYNEQFF.

This clonotype was counted many times. The chain carries TRBV28 and TRBJ2-1, with 9 positions matching TRBD2. The CDR3 is 15 residues long. Germline CDR1 is MDHEN and CDR2 is SYDVKM. Trimming removed 5 bases from V and 5 bases from J; junction bases left unmatched: 7. The CDR3 protein is CASSRGSSGNNEQFF. The CDR3 DNA is TGTGCCAGCAGTCGCGGGTCTAGCGGGAACAATGAGCAGTTCTTC.

The rearrangement uses TRBV29-1 and TRBJ2-5, with 11 bases that match TRBD2. Germline V gene lookup returns CDR1 SQVTM and CDR2 ANQGSEA. The CDR3 contains 16 residues. Trimming cost V 8 bases and J 1 base; bases outside gene matches: 12. Here the CDR3 reads CSPLVTSGRSQETQYF. CDR3 in DNA: TGCAGCCCCTTGGTCACTAGCGGGAGATCCCAAGAGACCCAGTACTTC. Filled out from reference TRBV29-1 and TRBJ2-5, the complete variable domain reads SAVISQKPSRDICQRGTSLTIQCQVDSQVTMMFWYRQQPGQSLTLIATANQGSEATYESGFVIDKFPISRPNLTFSTLTVSNMSPEDSSIYLCSPLVTSGRSQETQYFGPGTRLLVL.

V is TRBV28 and J is TRBJ2-4; possible D gene TRBD1, 8 bases. The CDR3 runs 18 residues. The germline V and J ends were trimmed by 3 bases and 0 bases, with 18 bases remaining between them. CDR1 MDHEN and CDR2 SYDVKM come from the germline V gene. The CDR3: CASSFLSGTGLAKNIQYF. The CDR3 DNA is TGTGCCAGCAGTTTCCTCAGCGGGACAGGTCTAGCCAAAAACATTCAGTACTTC.

Many counts were recorded for this clonotype. This rearrangement joins TRBV10-3 to TRBJ2-1; 7 nucleotides line up with TRBD2. Germline CDR1 is ENHRY and CDR2 is SYGVKD. Trimming removed 3 bases from V and 7 bases from J; junction bases left unmatched: 18. CDR3 length equals 18 residues. The CDR3 sequence: CAISDPVSGQRDGNEQFF. The CDR3 bases are TGTGCCATCAGTGACCCTGTCTCGGGCCAGCGGGATGGGAATGAGCAGTTCTTC.

The rearrangement uses TRBV11-2 and TRBJ2-7; 13 nucleotides align to TRBD2. Unmatched junction bases numbered 3, after V lost 5 bases and J lost 5 bases. Germline CDR1 reads SGHAT; CDR2 reads FQNNGV. This CDR3 region has 14 residues. CDR3 coding DNA: TGTGCCAGCAGCCCCGGGACTAGCGGGGACGAGCAGTACTTC. As protein: CASSPGTSGDEQYF. Full variable domain (rest looked up from reference TRBV11-2 and TRBJ2-7): EAGVAQSPRYKIIEKRQSVAFWCNPISGHATLYWYQQILGQGPKLLIQFQNNGVVDDSQLPKDRFSAERLKGVDSTLKIQPAKLEDSAVYLCASSPGTSGDEQYFGPGTRLTVT.

This clonotype was observed a few times. The rearrangement links TRBV7-2 to TRBJ1-1; D might be TRBD1 (5 bases). The germline CDR1 and CDR2 sequences are SGHTA and FQGNSA. V lost 1 base and J lost 1, with 19 bases in between. CDR3 length: 18 residues. The CDR3: CASSLGRLTEVTNTEAFF. Written as DNA, the CDR3 is TGTGCCAGCAGCTTAGGTCGCTTGACAGAGGTTACGAACACTGAAGCTTTCTTT. The entire variable domain, with the rest obtained from reference TRBV7-2 and TRBJ1-1, is as follows: GAGVSQSPSNKVTEKGKDVELRCDPISGHTALYWYRQSLGQGLEFLIYFQGNSAPDKSGLPSDRFSAERTGGSVSTLTIQRTQQEDSAVYLCASSLGRLTEVTNTEAFFGQGTRLTVV.

This clonotype was seen at least ten times. The chain carries TRBV29-1 and TRBJ2-1; 7 nucleotides match TRBD2. With V trimmed by 0 bases and J by 12 bases, 5 bases remained unmatched. The CDR3 runs 12 residues. Germline lookup yields CDR1 SQVTM and CDR2 ANQGSEA. The CDR3 here is CSVEELPGGQFF. The CDR3 coding sequence is TGCAGCGTTGAAGAACTCCCGGGGGGGCAGTTCTTC.

This clonotype was counted at least ten times. This chain uses TRBV6-1 with TRBJ1-2; 9 bases are a match to TRBD1. The length of the CDR3 is 13 residues. The germline CDR1 and CDR2 sequences are MNHNS and SASEGT. V gave up 4 bases and J gave up 5 bases; unmatched junction bases: 2. The CDR3 loop reads CASSAGQGYGYTF. DNA of the CDR3: TGTGCCAGCAGTGCTGGACAGGGGTATGGCTACACCTTC.

The sample holds many counts of this clonotype. The J gene is TRBJ1-5, the V gene TRBV24-1; a weak D match, TRBD1 (5 bases). The CDR3 extends over 13 amino acids. V shed 4 bases and J shed 6 bases, with 9 bases lying between them. In germline, CDR1 is KGHDR, CDR2 SFDVKD. The CDR3 nucleotides read TGTGCCACCAGTGACAGGGCGGCTCAGCCCCAGCATTTT. Encoded protein: CATSDRAAQPQHF.

This chain uses TRBV20-1 with TRBJ1-2, with D perhaps TRBD1 (6 bases). Germline V gene sequence: CDR1 DFQATT, CDR2 SNEGSKA (reference sequence). The CDR3 totals 13 residues. V was pared by 6 bases and J by 8 bases, with 19 bases between. CDR3 protein: CSAGDRTGRGYTF. CDR3 sequence (DNA): TGCAGTGCGGGAGACAGGACCGGTAGGGGCTACACCTTC.

This clonotype was detected a few times. This sequence joins TRBV30 and TRBJ2-1; D possibly corresponds to TRBD2 (6 bases). Germline CDR1 is GTSNPN and CDR2 is SVGIG (reference sequence). Trimming left V 0 bases short and J 8 bases short, with 14 bases between. CDR3 size: 14 residues. The CDR3: CAWSVGAGGDEQFF. CDR3 DNA: TGTGCCTGGAGTGTAGGGGCCGGAGGGGATGAGCAGTTCTTC. Looking up the rest from reference TRBV30 and TRBJ2-1 gives the full variable domain: SQTIHQWPATLVQPVGSPLSLECTVEGTSNPNLYWYRQAAGRGLQLLFYSVGIGQISSEVPQNLSASRPQDRQFILSSKKLLLSDSGFYLCAWSVGAGGDEQFFGPGTRLTVL.

This clonotype occurred a few times. V gene TRBV3-1 combines with J gene TRBJ2-3; D unclear. Germline loops: CDR1 LGHDT, CDR2 YNNKEL (reference sequence). V shed 3 bases and J shed 1 base, with 14 bases lying between them. This CDR3 has 16 residues. CDR3 nucleotides: TGTGCCAGCAGCCACGCTATCCGGGTCGGCACAGATACGCAGTATTTT. It specifies CASSHAIRVGTDTQYF.

This rearrangement joins TRBV6-4 to TRBJ2-3, with TRBD2 matching over 7 bases. The germline V gene has CDR1 MRHNA and CDR2 SNTAGT. This CDR3 has 15 amino acids. V lost 8 bases, J lost 7 bases, and 15 bases stayed unmatched. This CDR3 is CASQPSGPGGNTQYF. The CDR3 region has the DNA TGTGCCAGCCAACCTAGCGGACCGGGGGGAAATACGCAGTATTTT.

At least ten counts were recorded for this clonotype. V and J are TRBV27 and TRBJ2-3; TRBD1 might be the D (5 bases). The CDR3 spans 14 residues. V lost 3 bases and J 4 bases, leaving 11 bases between the germline ends. Germline loops: CDR1 MNHEY, CDR2 SMNVEV (reference sequence). The DNA of the CDR3 is TGTGCCAGCAGTTTTCAGACAGCAGCAGATACGCAGTATTTT. This encodes CASSFQTAADTQYF.

This clonotype was found a few times. The chain links TRBV20-1 to TRBJ2-1; TRBD1 might be the D (6 bases). Germline values: CDR1 DFQATT, CDR2 SNEGSKA (reference sequence). This CDR3 spans 12 amino acids. V lost 4 bases to trimming and J lost 8 bases, with 12 bases between them. CDR3 in DNA: TGCAGTGCTACCCCGCAGGGGCATGAGCAGTTCTTC. It is translated as CSATPQGHEQFF.

This clonotype was seen repeatedly, ten times or more. The rearrangement uses TRBV2 and TRBJ2-6, with D uncertain. Germline V gene data show CDR1 as SNHLY and CDR2 as FYNNEI. The CDR3 extends over 15 amino acids. Trimming took off 6 bases at V and 0 bases at J, with 9 bases between the two ends. CDR3 loop: CASSLQVSGANVLTF. The CDR3 DNA reads TGTGCCAGCAGCCTCCAGGTCTCTGGGGCCAACGTCCTGACTTTC.

In its sample, this clonotype was seen a few times. The rearrangement uses TRBV5-1 and TRBJ2-2; 8 nucleotides align to TRBD1. The CDR3 spans 16 residues. CDR1 is SGHRS, CDR2 YFSETQ, per germline. V shed 0 bases and J 4 bases; nucleotides not matched to a gene: 5. Here the CDR3 DNA reads TGCGCCAGCAGCTTGGCAGGGGGCTCGTTCACCGGGGAGCTGTTTTTT. The encoded protein is CASSLAGGSFTGELFF.

The V gene is TRBV7-9, the J gene TRBJ2-1, with 7 nucleotides matching TRBD1. Germline CDR1 SEHNR, CDR2 FQNEAQ (reference sequence). V dropped 5 bases and J dropped 6; count of bases not matched to a gene: 7. This CDR3 comprises 14 residues. The DNA for the CDR3 is TGTGCCAGCAGCACCCTAGACAGGGCCAATGAGCAGTTCTTC. The encoded protein is CASSTLDRANEQFF. Together with reference TRBV7-9 and TRBJ2-1, the CDR3 gives the full variable domain: DTGVSQNPRHKITKRGQNVTFRCDPISEHNRLYWYRQTLGQGPEFLTYFQNEAQLEKSRLLSDRFSAERPKGSFSTLEIQRTEQGDSAMYLCASSTLDRANEQFFGPGTRLTVL.

The chain employs TRBV20-1 and TRBJ2-1; TRBD2 matches 7 bases. With 5 bases clipped from V and 6 bases from J, the junction kept 4 bases outside the gene matches. Germline-derived CDR1 and CDR2 are DFQATT and SNEGSKA (reference sequence). The CDR3 is 12 residues long. The CDR3 nucleotides read TGCAGTGCTTCGCGCGGGGGCAATGAGCAGTTCTTC. This codes for CSASRGGNEQFF.